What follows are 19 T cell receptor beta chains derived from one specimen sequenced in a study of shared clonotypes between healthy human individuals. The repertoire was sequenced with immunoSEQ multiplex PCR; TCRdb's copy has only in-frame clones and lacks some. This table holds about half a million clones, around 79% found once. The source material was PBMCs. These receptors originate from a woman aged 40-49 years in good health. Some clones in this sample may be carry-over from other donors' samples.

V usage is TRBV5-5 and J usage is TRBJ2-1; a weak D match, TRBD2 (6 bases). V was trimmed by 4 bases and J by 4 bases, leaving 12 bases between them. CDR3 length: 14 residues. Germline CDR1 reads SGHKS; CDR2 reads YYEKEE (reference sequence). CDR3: CASSRDSKYNEQFF. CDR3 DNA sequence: TGTGCCAGCAGCCGGGACTCTAAATACAATGAGCAGTTCTTC.

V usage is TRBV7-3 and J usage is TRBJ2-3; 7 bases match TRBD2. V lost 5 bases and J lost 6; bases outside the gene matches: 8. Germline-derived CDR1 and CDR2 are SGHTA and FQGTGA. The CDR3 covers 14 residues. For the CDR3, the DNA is TGTGCCAGCAGCCCGGGGGGAGATTCGGATACGCAGTATTTT. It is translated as CASSPGGDSDTQYF.

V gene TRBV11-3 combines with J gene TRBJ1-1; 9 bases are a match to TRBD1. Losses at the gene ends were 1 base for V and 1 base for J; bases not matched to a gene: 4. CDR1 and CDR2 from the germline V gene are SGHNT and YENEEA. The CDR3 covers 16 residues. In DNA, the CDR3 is TGTGCCAGCAGCTTAGGCCCGGGACAGGGGAACACTGAAGCTTTCTTT. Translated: CASSLGPGQGNTEAFF.

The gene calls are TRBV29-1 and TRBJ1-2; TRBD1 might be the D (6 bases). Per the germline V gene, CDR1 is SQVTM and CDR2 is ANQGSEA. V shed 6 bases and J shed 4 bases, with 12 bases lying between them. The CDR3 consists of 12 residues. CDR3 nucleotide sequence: TGCAGCGTGGAGACAGGTACCTATGGCTACACCTTC. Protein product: CSVETGTYGYTF.

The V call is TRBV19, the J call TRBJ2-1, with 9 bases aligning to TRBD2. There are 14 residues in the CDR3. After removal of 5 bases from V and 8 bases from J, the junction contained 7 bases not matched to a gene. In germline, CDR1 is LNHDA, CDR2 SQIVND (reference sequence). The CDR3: CASSRTSGWDEQFF. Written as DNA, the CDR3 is TGTGCCAGTAGTCGTACTAGCGGGTGGGATGAGCAGTTCTTC.

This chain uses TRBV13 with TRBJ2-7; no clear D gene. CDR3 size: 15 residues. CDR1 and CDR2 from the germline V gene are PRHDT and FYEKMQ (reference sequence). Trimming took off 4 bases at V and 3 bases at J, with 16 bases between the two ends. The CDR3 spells CASSSQTGPHYEQYF. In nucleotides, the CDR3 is TGTGCCAGCAGCTCACAAACCGGGCCACACTACGAGCAGTACTTC.

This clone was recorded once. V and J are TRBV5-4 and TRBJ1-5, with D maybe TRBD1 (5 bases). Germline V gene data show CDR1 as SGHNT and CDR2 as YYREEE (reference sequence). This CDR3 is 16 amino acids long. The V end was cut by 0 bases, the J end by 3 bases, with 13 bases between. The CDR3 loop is CASSLDGGSINQPQHF. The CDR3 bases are TGTGCCAGCAGCTTGGATGGGGGATCGATCAATCAGCCCCAGCATTTT.

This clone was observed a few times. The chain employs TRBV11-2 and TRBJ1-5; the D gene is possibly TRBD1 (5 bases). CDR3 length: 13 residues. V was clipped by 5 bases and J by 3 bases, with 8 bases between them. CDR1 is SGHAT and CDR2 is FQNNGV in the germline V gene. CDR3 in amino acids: CASSTGANQPQHF. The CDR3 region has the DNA TGTGCCAGCAGCACCGGGGCCAATCAGCCCCAGCATTTT.

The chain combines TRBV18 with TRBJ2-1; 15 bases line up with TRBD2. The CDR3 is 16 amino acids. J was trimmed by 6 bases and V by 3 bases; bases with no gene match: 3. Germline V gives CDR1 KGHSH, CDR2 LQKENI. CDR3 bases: TGTGCCAGCTCACCCCCGGGACTAGCGGGAGGCAATGAGCAGTTCTTC. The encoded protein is CASSPPGLAGGNEQFF.

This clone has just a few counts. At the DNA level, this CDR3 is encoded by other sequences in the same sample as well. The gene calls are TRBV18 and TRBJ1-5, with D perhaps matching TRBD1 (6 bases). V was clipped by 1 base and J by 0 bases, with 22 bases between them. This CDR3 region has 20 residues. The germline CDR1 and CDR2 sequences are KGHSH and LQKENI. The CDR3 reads CASSPQGPGDLWVSNQPQHF. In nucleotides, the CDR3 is TGTGCCAGCTCACCACAGGGCCCAGGGGACCTCTGGGTTAGCAATCAGCCCCAGCATTTT.

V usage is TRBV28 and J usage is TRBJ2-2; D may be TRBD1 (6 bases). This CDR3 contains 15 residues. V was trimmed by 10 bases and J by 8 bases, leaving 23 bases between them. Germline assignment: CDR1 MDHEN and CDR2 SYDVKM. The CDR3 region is CATDSQGWPPGELFF. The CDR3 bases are TGTGCCACCGACAGCCAGGGGTGGCCGCCGGGGGAGCTGTTTTTT.

The CDR3 DNA reads TGTGCCAGCTCAACTACAGGGGACACTGAAGCTTTCTTT. Residues: CASSTTGDTEAFF. The chain carries TRBV18 and TRBJ1-1; 7 nucleotides match TRBD1. The length of the CDR3 is 13 residues. J was trimmed by 3 bases and V by 5 bases; bases with no gene match: 3. Germline V gives CDR1 KGHSH, CDR2 LQKENI.

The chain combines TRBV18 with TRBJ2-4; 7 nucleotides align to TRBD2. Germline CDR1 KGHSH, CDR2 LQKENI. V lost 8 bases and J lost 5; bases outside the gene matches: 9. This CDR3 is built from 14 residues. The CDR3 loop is CASTPRGRENIQYF. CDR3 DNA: TGTGCCAGCACTCCCCGGGGGAGGGAAAACATTCAGTACTTC.

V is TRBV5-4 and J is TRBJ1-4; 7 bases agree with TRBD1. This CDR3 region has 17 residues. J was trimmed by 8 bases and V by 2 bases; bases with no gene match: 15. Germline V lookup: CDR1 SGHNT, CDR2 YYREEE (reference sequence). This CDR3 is CASSFGPQGVGKEKLFF. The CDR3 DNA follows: TGTGCCAGCAGCTTTGGGCCCCAGGGGGTGGGAAAAGAAAAACTGTTTTTT.

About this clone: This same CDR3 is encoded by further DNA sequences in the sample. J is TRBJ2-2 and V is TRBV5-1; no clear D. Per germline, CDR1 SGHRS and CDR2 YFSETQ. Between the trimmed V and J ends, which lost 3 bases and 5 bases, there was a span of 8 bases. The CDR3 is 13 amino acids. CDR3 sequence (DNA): TGCGCCAGCAGCTATGACGGTACCGGGGAGCTGTTTTTT. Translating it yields CASSYDGTGELFF.

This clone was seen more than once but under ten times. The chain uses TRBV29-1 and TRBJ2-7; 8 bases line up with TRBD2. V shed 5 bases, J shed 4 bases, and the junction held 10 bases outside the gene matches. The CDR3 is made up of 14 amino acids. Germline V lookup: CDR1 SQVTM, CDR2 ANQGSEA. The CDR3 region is CSVIRAGEVYEQYF. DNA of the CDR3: TGCAGCGTTATTAGAGCGGGAGAGGTGTACGAGCAGTACTTC.

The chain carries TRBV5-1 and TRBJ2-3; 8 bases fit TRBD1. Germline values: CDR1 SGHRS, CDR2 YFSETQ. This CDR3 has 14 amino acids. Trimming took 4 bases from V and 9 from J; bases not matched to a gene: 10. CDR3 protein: CASSGGQAGGTQYF. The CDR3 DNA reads TGCGCCAGCAGCGGGGGACAGGCAGGGGGAACGCAGTATTTT.

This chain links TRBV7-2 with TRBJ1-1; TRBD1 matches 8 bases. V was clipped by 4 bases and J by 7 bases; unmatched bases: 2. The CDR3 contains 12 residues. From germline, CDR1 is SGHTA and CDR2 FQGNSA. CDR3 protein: CASSSTGGEAFF. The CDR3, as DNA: TGTGCCAGCAGCTCCACAGGGGGTGAAGCTTTCTTT. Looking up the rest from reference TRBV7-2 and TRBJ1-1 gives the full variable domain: GAGVSQSPSNKVTEKGKDVELRCDPISGHTALYWYRQSLGQGLEFLIYFQGNSAPDKSGLPSDRFSAERTGGSVSTLTIQRTQQEDSAVYLCASSSTGGEAFFGQGTRLTVV.

CDR3 in amino acids: CSVDDRDHPYEQYF. CDR3 DNA: TGCAGCGTTGACGACCGGGATCACCCCTACGAGCAGTACTTC. The chain couples TRBV29-1 to TRBJ2-7; tentatively, D is TRBD2 (5 bases). Germline V gene sequence: CDR1 SQVTM, CDR2 ANQGSEA. The CDR3 sequence is 14 residues long. Trimming took off 3 bases at V and 2 bases at J, with 14 bases between the two ends.